What follows are 26 T cell receptor beta chains derived from one specimen sequenced in a study of CXCR3-negative and CXCR3-positive naive CD8 T cells. It was by 5' RACE with UMI labels that the TRB cDNA libraries were prepared. TCRdb reprocessed the 5' RACE reads; each CDR3 protein has one entry and no DNA is given. Found here are about 53,000 distinct CDR3 sequences; the top ten clones hold around 0.45%. The sequenced material came from naive CXCR3- CD8+ T cells from blood. Subset noted: CD45RO-CCR7+CD27+CD95- naive CD8+ T cells lacking CXCR3 (TNR3-). Receptor source: a human donor in good health. Some clones in this sample may be carry-over from other donors' samples.

The chain links TRBV5-6 to TRBJ1-1. This CDR3 region has 15 residues. Germline V gene sequence: CDR1 SGHDT, CDR2 YYEEEE. The CDR3 loop reads CASSLGAGMNTEAFF.

The V call is TRBV7-9, the J call TRBJ1-2; TCRdb selects TRBD1, and the lack of DNA leaves this call unchecked. This CDR3 is 15 amino acids long. From germline, CDR1 is SEHNR and CDR2 FQNEAQ (reference sequence). The CDR3 loop reads CASSPEGDFGYGYTF.

The CDR3 sequence is CAISEDRNSPLHF. The rearrangement joins TRBV10-3 to TRBJ1-6; TCRdb's D call, TRBD1, is unchecked because there is no DNA. Germline V gene lookup returns CDR1 ENHRY and CDR2 SYGVKD. The CDR3 is 13 amino acids.

The rearrangement joins TRBV28 to TRBJ2-1; the D call of TRBD2 rests on TCRdb alone, since no DNA is present to check it. The CDR3 runs to 17 residues. Germline V gene sequence: CDR1 MDHEN, CDR2 SYDVKM. The CDR3 region is CASSIGTSGGPYNEQFF. Supplemented by reference TRBV28 and TRBJ2-1, the full variable domain reads DVKVTQSSRYLVKRTGEKVFLECVQDMDHENMFWYRQDPGLGLRLIYFSYDVKMKEKGDIPEGYSVSREKKERFSLILESASTNQTSMYLCASSIGTSGGPYNEQFFGPGTRLTVL.

V usage is TRBV12-3 or TRBV12-4 and J usage is TRBJ2-1. The CDR3 extends over 11 amino acids. CDR3: CASSIRNEQFF.

The chain recombines TRBV29-1 with TRBJ2-7. Germline CDR1 SQVTM, CDR2 ANQGSEA. CDR3 length: 12 amino acids. The CDR3: CSVLDSSYEQYF.

V gene TRBV7-6 combines with J gene TRBJ2-7. This CDR3 has 15 residues. Germline lookup yields CDR1 SGHVS and CDR2 FNYEAQ. CDR3 amino acids: CASSPMETPSDEQYF.

The V and J genes are TRBV7-9 and TRBJ2-5; checking the TCRdb D call of TRBD1 is not possible without DNA. The CDR3 covers 18 residues. CDR1 is SEHNR, CDR2 FQNEAQ, per germline (reference sequence). The CDR3 here is CASSSTDRVVSPQETQYF.

The rearrangement joins TRBV5-1 to TRBJ2-3; TCRdb gives TRBD2 as the D gene, but with no DNA this cannot be confirmed. Germline V gene sequence: CDR1 SGHRS, CDR2 YFSETQ. This CDR3 region has 16 residues. CDR3: CASSNGLALPTDTQYF.

The chain couples TRBV15 to TRBJ2-1; the TCRdb call, TRBD1, lacks DNA for checking. There are 15 residues in the CDR3. The germline CDR1 and CDR2 sequences are LNHNV and YYDKDF (reference sequence). The CDR3 reads CATSRGPGQNNEQFF.

The chain employs TRBV7-3 and TRBJ2-3; TCRdb returns TRBD1, unconfirmable since there is no DNA. Germline-derived CDR1 and CDR2 are SGHTA and FQGTGA. This CDR3 region has 13 residues. The CDR3 is CASRRGSTDTQYF. The whole variable domain, filled in from reference TRBV7-3 and TRBJ2-3, reads GAGVSQTPSNKVTEKGKYVELRCDPISGHTALYWYRQSLGQGPEFLIYFQGTGAADDSGLPNDRFFAVRPEGSVSTLKIQRTERGDSAVYLCASRRGSTDTQYFGPGTRLTVL.

The chain has TRBV12-3 or TRBV12-4 and TRBJ2-2; the D call from TCRdb, TRBD1, cannot be confirmed without DNA. The CDR3 extends over 14 amino acids. The CDR3 spells CASSLGGAIGELFF.

This chain links TRBV5-5 with TRBJ2-7; TCRdb proposes TRBD2, but this gene call is untestable without DNA. This CDR3 is 14 amino acids long. Looked up from germline, CDR1 is SGHKS and CDR2 is YYEKEE (reference sequence). CDR3 sequence: CASRDPGGSYEQYF.

The CDR3 loop is CSVDSGTESYEQYF. The chain is built from TRBV29-1 and TRBJ2-7; TCRdb calls TRBD1, which cannot be checked without DNA. Germline loops: CDR1 SQVTM, CDR2 ANQGSEA. This CDR3 is built from 14 residues.

This sequence joins TRBV2 and TRBJ2-7. The CDR3 length is 13 residues. Germline-derived CDR1 and CDR2 are SNHLY and FYNNEI. The CDR3 loop is CASSGQEPYEQYF.

V and J are TRBV7-8 and TRBJ1-5. CDR1 and CDR2 from the germline V gene are SGHVS and FQNEAQ. CDR3 length: 17 residues. CDR3 sequence: CASSPRTAESYNQPQHF. The full variable domain, its missing parts supplied by reference TRBV7-8 and TRBJ1-5, is GAGVSQSPRYKVAKRGQDVALRCDPISGHVSLFWYQQALGQGPEFLTYFQNEAQLDKSGLPSDRFFAERPEGSVSTLKIQRTQQEDSAVYLCASSPRTAESYNQPQHFGDGTRLSIL.

The rearrangement uses TRBV4-1 and TRBJ2-5; without DNA, the TCRdb call of TRBD2 cannot be checked. Germline V lookup: CDR1 MGHRA, CDR2 YSYEKL. This CDR3 contains 14 residues. CDR3 residues: CASSQDRRSETQYF.

This rearrangement joins TRBV29-1 to TRBJ2-1; the D call of TRBD2 rests on TCRdb alone, since no DNA is present to check it. The CDR3 extends over 16 amino acids. Germline V lookup: CDR1 SQVTM, CDR2 ANQGSEA. Here the CDR3 reads CSVVTSGATSYNEQFF.

The J gene is TRBJ2-5, the V gene TRBV28; the D call of TRBD2 rests on TCRdb alone, since no DNA is present to check it. Germline assignment: CDR1 MDHEN and CDR2 SYDVKM. The CDR3 sequence is 18 residues long. CDR3 residues: CASRPTSGGARSLETQYF.

The J gene is TRBJ2-2, the V gene TRBV6-2 or TRBV6-3; TCRdb gives TRBD2 as the D gene, but with no DNA this cannot be confirmed. The CDR3 extends over 14 amino acids. Per the germline V gene, CDR1 is MNHEY and CDR2 is SVGEGT. CDR3 amino acids: CASSRGAHTGELFF.

V is TRBV6-2 or TRBV6-3 and J is TRBJ2-5; the D call from TCRdb, TRBD1, cannot be confirmed without DNA. Germline CDR1 MNHEY, CDR2 SVGEGT. This CDR3 is built from 15 residues. The CDR3 spells CASSPTTGEVETQYF.

The chain couples TRBV28 to TRBJ2-6. In germline, CDR1 is MDHEN, CDR2 SYDVKM. This CDR3 has 14 residues. CDR3 sequence: CASQRVSGANVLTF.

CDR3 sequence: CASSVGPGEDYEQYF. The chain recombines TRBV9 with TRBJ2-7; TCRdb reports TRBD1, a call that lacks DNA to check it against. The germline gives CDR1 SGDLS, CDR2 YYNGEE. The CDR3 has 15 amino acids.

The rearrangement joins TRBV7-6 to TRBJ2-1; without DNA, the TCRdb call of TRBD2 cannot be checked. The CDR3 totals 17 residues. Germline loops: CDR1 SGHVS, CDR2 FNYEAQ. CDR3: CASSRTSGGPTDNEQFF.

The rearrangement joins TRBV7-6 to TRBJ2-5; the D gene TCRdb calls, TRBD1, cannot be checked with no DNA. This CDR3 is built from 15 residues. From germline, CDR1 is SGHVS and CDR2 FNYEAQ. CDR3 protein: CASSFGASLWETQYF.

The chain recombines TRBV3-1 with TRBJ2-4; no DNA is available, so the TRBD2 call from TCRdb remains unchecked. CDR1 and CDR2 from the germline V gene are LGHDT and YNNKEL (reference sequence). The CDR3 covers 15 residues. The CDR3 spells CASSTGTSGVNIQYF. The full variable domain, its missing parts supplied by reference TRBV3-1 and TRBJ2-4, is DTAVSQTPKYLVTQMGNDKSIKCEQNLGHDTMYWYKQDSKKFLKIMFSYNNKELIINETVPNRFSPKSPDKAHLNLHINSLELGDSAVYFCASSTGTSGVNIQYFGAGTRLSVL.